Below, 24 T cell receptor beta chains from the same sample are listed, as sequenced in a study of cytomegalovirus exposure and HLA in healthy donors. Both 60 Vbeta primers and 13 Jbeta primers went into the PCR. This table comes from immunoSEQ multiplex PCR, and its TCRdb copy is limited to in-frame clones, with some not included. The table includes roughly 140,000 clones, around 75% detected once. Sample: PBMCs. The receptors were sampled from a female donor in good health and CMV-seronegative.

The CDR3 is CSVDQGALLGYGYTF. The DNA of the CDR3 is TGCAGCGTTGATCAGGGGGCCCTTCTCGGCTATGGCTACACCTTC. The chain has TRBV29-1 and TRBJ1-2, with 8 bases fitting TRBD1. Trimming took 3 bases from V and 4 from J; bases not matched to a gene: 10. The V gene's germline CDR1 is SQVTM and CDR2 ANQGSEA. The CDR3 consists of 15 residues.

The rearrangement joins TRBV28 to TRBJ1-5; D is uncertain. Germline V CDR1 and CDR2: MDHEN, SYDVKM. This CDR3 region has 15 residues. Trimming removed 3 bases at V and 2 bases at J, with 11 bases between. Written as DNA, the CDR3 is TGTGCCAGCAGTTTTAGAGAAAACCGCAATCAGCCCCAGCATTTT. Residues: CASSFRENRNQPQHF. Full variable domain (remainder filled in from reference TRBV28 and TRBJ1-5): DVKVTQSSRYLVKRTGEKVFLECVQDMDHENMFWYRQDPGLGLRLIYFSYDVKMKEKGDIPEGYSVSREKKERFSLILESASTNQTSMYLCASSFRENRNQPQHFGDGTRLSIL.

The rearrangement uses TRBV6-1 and TRBJ1-5; 7 bases are a match to TRBD1. Germline lookup yields CDR1 MNHNS and CDR2 SASEGT. The CDR3 extends over 15 amino acids. V was pared by 1 base and J by 3 bases, with 3 bases of the junction left unmatched. The CDR3 spells CASSEGGGDNQPQHF. DNA of the CDR3: TGTGCCAGCAGTGAAGGAGGGGGCGACAATCAGCCCCAGCATTTT.

The CDR3 protein is CASSPEGSNYGYTF. CDR3 sequence (DNA): TGTGCCAGCTCACCTGAGGGCTCTAACTATGGCTACACCTTC. The chain recombines TRBV18 with TRBJ1-2, with D unresolved. V was clipped by 3 bases and J by 0 bases, with 8 bases between them. The CDR3 runs 14 residues. Germline V gene sequence: CDR1 KGHSH, CDR2 LQKENI.

The chain links TRBV6-5 to TRBJ1-2; weak D call: TRBD1 (6 bases). CDR1 MNHEY and CDR2 SVGAGI come from the germline V gene. The CDR3 extends over 15 amino acids. Trimming cost V 4 bases and J 2 bases, with 14 bases left between them. The CDR3 DNA is TGTGCCAGCAGTTTCGGAGAGGGGGTAAACTATGGCTACACCTTC. This gives the protein CASSFGEGVNYGYTF.

The V call is TRBV28, the J call TRBJ1-5; no firm D call. There are 14 residues in the CDR3. Germline V gives CDR1 MDHEN, CDR2 SYDVKM. Trimming took off 5 bases at V and 6 bases at J, with 14 bases between the two ends. CDR3 bases: TGTGCCAGCAGTCCGCAACACCCCGTTCAGCCCCAGCATTTT. Its protein product is CASSPQHPVQPQHF.

The chain has TRBV5-1 and TRBJ1-1; D remains ambiguous. The CDR3 is 14 residues long. Between the trimmed V and J ends, which lost 4 bases and 0 bases, there was a span of 10 bases. The germline V gene encodes CDR1 SGHRS and CDR2 YFSETQ. CDR3 amino acids: CASSPETLNTEAFF. The CDR3 coding sequence is TGCGCCAGCAGCCCAGAGACATTGAACACTGAAGCTTTCTTT.

V and J are TRBV30 and TRBJ1-5, with TRBD1 identical over 8 bases. The CDR3 sequence is 13 residues long. Germline V lookup: CDR1 GTSNPN, CDR2 SVGIG (reference sequence). The J segment lost 6 bases and the V segment lost 2 bases, leaving 3 bases of the junction unmatched. The CDR3 loop reads CAWSLQGGQPQHF. For the CDR3, the DNA is TGTGCCTGGAGTCTACAGGGGGGTCAGCCCCAGCATTTT.

CDR3 residues: CASSQARGTENTEAFF. The CDR3 DNA reads TGCGCCAGCAGTCAAGCCCGAGGGACAGAGAACACTGAAGCTTTCTTT. V and J are TRBV23-1 and TRBJ1-1; 7 positions match TRBD1. TRBV23-1 is recorded as an ORF, its role being uncertain. The CDR3 contains 16 residues. V dropped 2 bases and J dropped 1; count of bases not matched to a gene: 7.

The sample holds a few counts of this clone. V gene TRBV6-5 combines with J gene TRBJ2-3; tentatively, D is TRBD2 (5 bases). This CDR3 has 15 amino acids. Germline CDR1 is MNHEY and CDR2 is SVGAGI. Trimming stripped 2 bases from V and 4 bases from J, with 13 bases between. The chain's CDR3 is CASSYEASPADTQYF. CDR3 nucleotide sequence: TGTGCCAGCAGTTACGAGGCTAGCCCCGCAGATACGCAGTATTTT.

The V and J genes are TRBV5-1 and TRBJ2-7, with 11 bases identical to TRBD1. Germline V gene lookup returns CDR1 SGHRS and CDR2 YFSETQ. The CDR3 extends over 14 amino acids. The V and J ends lost 4 bases and 4 bases, in that order; junction bases with no gene match: 4. The DNA of the CDR3 is TGCGCCAGCAGCCCAGGGACAGGGGGGTACGAGCAGTACTTC. It translates to CASSPGTGGYEQYF.

The V and J genes are TRBV11-2 and TRBJ1-3; D not resolved. The ends were cut back, 5 bases at V and 2 bases at J, with 10 bases in the middle. The CDR3 has 14 residues. CDR1 is SGHAT and CDR2 is FQNNGV in the germline V gene. The CDR3 bases are TGTGCCAGCAGCCCTAGTCCCACTGGAAACACCATATATTTT. This encodes CASSPSPTGNTIYF.

This chain links TRBV5-8 with TRBJ2-1; 9 nucleotides align to TRBD1. Germline assignment: CDR1 SGHTS and CDR2 YDEGEE. The ends lost 3 bases at V and 6 bases at J; junction bases unmatched: 7. CDR3 size: 15 residues. CDR3 protein: CASSYGQGKRNEQFF. The CDR3 region has the DNA TGTGCCAGCAGCTACGGACAGGGGAAACGCAATGAGCAGTTCTTC.

This chain joins TRBV11-2 and TRBJ1-2, with 8 bases matching TRBD1. There are 14 residues in the CDR3. In germline, CDR1 is SGHAT, CDR2 FQNNGV. Trimming took 5 bases from V and 7 from J; bases not matched to a gene: 9. CDR3: CASSLGQGVGGYTF. The CDR3 coding sequence is TGTGCCAGCAGCCTTGGACAGGGCGTCGGTGGCTACACCTTC.

The V and J genes are TRBV7-9 and TRBJ2-1, with D tentatively TRBD2 (5 bases). V gave up 0 bases and J gave up 3 bases, with 9 bases separating them. The CDR3 runs to 15 residues. Germline loops: CDR1 SEHNR, CDR2 FQNEAQ (reference sequence). For the CDR3, the DNA is TGTGCCAGCAGCTTAGCAAGCGGATTCTACAATGAGCAGTTCTTC. Protein product: CASSLASGFYNEQFF.

The rearrangement joins TRBV29-1 to TRBJ1-3; unclear D gene. The germline V and J ends were trimmed by 3 bases and 2 bases, with 8 bases remaining between them. CDR1 is SQVTM and CDR2 is ANQGSEA in the germline V gene. This CDR3 is built from 13 residues. The CDR3 DNA follows: TGCAGCGTTGAGCCCGGGGCTGGAAACACCATATATTTT. As protein: CSVEPGAGNTIYF.

This clone has just one count. The chain has TRBV5-1 and TRBJ2-7, with no clear D. Germline CDR1 and CDR2: SGHRS and YFSETQ. The ends were cut back, 1 base at V and 2 bases at J, with 13 bases in the middle. The length of the CDR3 is 15 residues. CDR3 amino acids: CASSLLTESTYEQYF. The DNA of the CDR3 is TGCGCCAGCAGCTTGCTGACGGAGTCTACCTACGAGCAGTACTTC.

This chain connects TRBV28 to TRBJ2-7, with D perhaps matching TRBD2 (6 bases). The CDR3 length is 17 residues. The V gene lost 5 bases and the J gene lost 2 bases, with 22 bases spanning the gap. The germline CDR1 and CDR2 sequences are MDHEN and SYDVKM. CDR3 coding DNA: TGTGCCAGCAGTAGGGGACCCGGTCGGGAGATCCCCTACGAGCAGTACTTC. Residues: CASSRGPGREIPYEQYF.

The rearrangement uses TRBV20-1 and TRBJ1-5, with unresolved D. The CDR3 runs 11 residues. The V gene lost 0 bases and the J gene lost 7 bases, with 4 bases spanning the gap. Looked up from germline, CDR1 is DFQATT and CDR2 is SNEGSKA (reference sequence). CDR3 amino acids: CSAREGQPQHF. The CDR3 DNA is TGCAGTGCTAGAGAGGGCCAGCCCCAGCATTTT.

The chain carries TRBV13 and TRBJ2-2; D not resolved. The CDR3 extends over 13 amino acids. Deletions cut 5 bases from V and 0 bases from J, with 4 bases between. Germline loops: CDR1 PRHDT, CDR2 FYEKMQ (reference sequence). CDR3 protein: CASSQTNTGELFF. The CDR3 coding sequence is TGTGCCAGCAGCCAGACGAACACCGGGGAGCTGTTTTTT.

The J gene is TRBJ2-5, the V gene TRBV29-1; D is ambiguous. Trimming stripped 0 bases from V and 0 bases from J, with 5 bases between. The length of the CDR3 is 13 residues. Germline V CDR1 and CDR2: SQVTM, ANQGSEA. The chain's CDR3 is CSVEDLYQETQYF. CDR3 sequence (DNA): TGCAGCGTTGAAGATCTGTACCAAGAGACCCAGTACTTC.

This chain joins TRBV6-5 and TRBJ1-2; no firm D call. Germline V gene data show CDR1 as MNHEY and CDR2 as SVGAGI. The CDR3 sequence is 13 residues long. The ends were cut back, 6 bases at V and 4 bases at J, with 12 bases in the middle. CDR3 nucleotide sequence: TGTGCCAGCAGCCCCGGTCGGTTCTATGGCTACACCTTC. Translating gives CASSPGRFYGYTF.

This sequence joins TRBV28 and TRBJ2-7, with D tentatively TRBD2 (5 bases). This CDR3 is 13 amino acids long. Trimming pared 2 bases from V and 5 bases from J, leaving 10 bases between. Germline CDR1 MDHEN, CDR2 SYDVKM. For the CDR3, the DNA is TGTGCCAGCAGTTTACCGGGGTGGAACGAGCAGTACTTC. Encoded protein: CASSLPGWNEQYF.

The genes are TRBV7-9 and TRBJ2-6; D unclear. The CDR3 runs to 15 residues. The germline V gene has CDR1 SEHNR and CDR2 FQNEAQ (reference sequence). Trimming removed 1 base at V and 0 bases at J, with 4 bases between. CDR3: CASSLGSSGANVLTF. In DNA, the CDR3 is TGTGCCAGCAGCTTAGGCAGCTCTGGGGCCAACGTCCTGACTTTC. Complete variable domain (other parts from reference TRBV7-9 and TRBJ2-6): DTGVSQNPRHKITKRGQNVTFRCDPISEHNRLYWYRQTLGQGPEFLTYFQNEAQLEKSRLLSDRFSAERPKGSFSTLEIQRTEQGDSAMYLCASSLGSSGANVLTFGAGSRLTVL.